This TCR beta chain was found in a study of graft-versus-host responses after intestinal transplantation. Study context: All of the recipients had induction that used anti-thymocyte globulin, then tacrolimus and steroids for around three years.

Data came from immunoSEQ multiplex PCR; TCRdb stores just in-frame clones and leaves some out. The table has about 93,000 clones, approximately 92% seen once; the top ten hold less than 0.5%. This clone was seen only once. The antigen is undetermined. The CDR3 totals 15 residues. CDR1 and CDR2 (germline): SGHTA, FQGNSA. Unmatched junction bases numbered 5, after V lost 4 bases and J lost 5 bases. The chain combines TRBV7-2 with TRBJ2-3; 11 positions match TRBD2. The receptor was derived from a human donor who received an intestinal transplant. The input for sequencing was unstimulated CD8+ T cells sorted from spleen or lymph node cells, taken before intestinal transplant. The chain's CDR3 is CASSSSGGPLDTQYF. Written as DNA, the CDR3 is TGTGCCAGCAGCTCTAGCGGGGGGCCTTTAGATACGCAGTATTTT.